This T cell receptor beta chain was retrieved from a study of beta chain features in type 1 diabetes. Per germline, CDR1 KGHSH and CDR2 LQKENI. The CDR3 contains 15 residues. After removal of 1 base from V and 4 bases from J, the junction contained 2 bases not matched to a gene. The authors reverse transcribed all of the isolated RNA, so sequencing captured expressed TCRB transcripts. Libraries were prepared by immunoSEQ multiplex PCR; TCRdb keeps only in-frame clonotypes and omits some of them. The repertoire holds 450,000 to 600,000 clones, with over 25% as singletons. The genes are TRBV18 and TRBJ2-2; TRBD1 matches 8 bases. The sequenced material came from naive CD4+ T cells from blood. This receptor was taken from a man aged 18 to 29 in good health. DNA of the CDR3: TGTGCCAGCTCACCACGGACAGGGAGCACCGGGGAGCTGTTTTTT. Amino acid sequence: CASSPRTGSTGELFF.